This TCR beta chain comes out of a study of beta chain features in type 1 diabetes. Every single donor gave one heparinised blood draw, and these averaged about 120 mL. Purities in excess of 98% were seen in all sorted populations. CDR1 MGHRA and CDR2 YSYEKL come from the germline V gene. The V end was cut by 0 bases, the J end by 10 bases, with 12 bases between. The CDR3 runs 13 residues. All of the isolated RNA was reverse transcribed, so expressed TCRB transcripts were sequenced. The data were produced by immunoSEQ multiplex PCR, yet TCRdb's version contains in-frame clones alone and is incomplete. The data show under 250,000 clones, 12% to 15% seen once.

The gene calls are TRBV4-1 and TRBJ1-1; D unresolved. The source of this sequence is a woman aged 40 to 50 in good health. The sequencing sample was made of naive CD4+ T cells from blood. The CDR3 DNA is TGCGCCAGCAGCCAAGAAGGCGATGGGCGAGCTTTCTTT. Protein product: CASSQEGDGRAFF.